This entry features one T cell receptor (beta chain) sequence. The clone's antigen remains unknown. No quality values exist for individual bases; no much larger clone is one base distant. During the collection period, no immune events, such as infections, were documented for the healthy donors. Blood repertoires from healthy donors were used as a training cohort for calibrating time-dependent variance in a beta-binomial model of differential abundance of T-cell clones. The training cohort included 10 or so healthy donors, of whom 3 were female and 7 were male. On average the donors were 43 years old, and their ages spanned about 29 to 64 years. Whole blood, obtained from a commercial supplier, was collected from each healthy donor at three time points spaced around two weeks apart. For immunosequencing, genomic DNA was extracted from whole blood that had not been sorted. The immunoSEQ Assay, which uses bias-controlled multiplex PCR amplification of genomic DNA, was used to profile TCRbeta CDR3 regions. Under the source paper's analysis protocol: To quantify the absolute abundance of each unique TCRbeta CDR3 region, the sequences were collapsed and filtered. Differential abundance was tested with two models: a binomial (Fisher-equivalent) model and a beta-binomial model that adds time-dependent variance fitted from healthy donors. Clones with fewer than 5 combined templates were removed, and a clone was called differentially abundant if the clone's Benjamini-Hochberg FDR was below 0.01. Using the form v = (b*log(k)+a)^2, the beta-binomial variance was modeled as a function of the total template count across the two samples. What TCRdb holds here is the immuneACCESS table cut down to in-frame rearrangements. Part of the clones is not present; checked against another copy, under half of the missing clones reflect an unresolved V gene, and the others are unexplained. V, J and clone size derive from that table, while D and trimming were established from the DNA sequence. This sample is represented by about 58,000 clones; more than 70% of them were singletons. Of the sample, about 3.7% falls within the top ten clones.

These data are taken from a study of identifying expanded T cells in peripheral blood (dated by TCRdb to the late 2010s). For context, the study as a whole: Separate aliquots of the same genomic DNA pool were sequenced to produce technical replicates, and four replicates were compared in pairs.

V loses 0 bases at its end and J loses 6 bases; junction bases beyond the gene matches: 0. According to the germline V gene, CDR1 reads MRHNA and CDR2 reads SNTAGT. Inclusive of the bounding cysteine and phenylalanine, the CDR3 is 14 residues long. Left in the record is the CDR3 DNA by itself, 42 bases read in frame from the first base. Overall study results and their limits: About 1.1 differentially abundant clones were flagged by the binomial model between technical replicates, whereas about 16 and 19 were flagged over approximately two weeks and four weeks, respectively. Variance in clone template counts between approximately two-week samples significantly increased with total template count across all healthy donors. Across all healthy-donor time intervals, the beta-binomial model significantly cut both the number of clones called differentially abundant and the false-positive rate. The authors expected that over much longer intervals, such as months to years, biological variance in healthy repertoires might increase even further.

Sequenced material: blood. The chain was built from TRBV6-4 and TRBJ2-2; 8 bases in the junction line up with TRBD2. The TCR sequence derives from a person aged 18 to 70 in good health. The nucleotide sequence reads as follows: TGTGCCAGCAGTGACTCAGCGGGAGCCGGGGAGCTGTTTTTT. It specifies CASSDSAGAGELFF.